This T cell receptor (beta chain) emerged from a study of shared clonotypes between healthy human individuals. General observations from the study: It was the few donors that limited the genetic and exposure-history diversity represented. Among non-shared clonotypes, generation probabilities were lower than among those shared by all four donors.

Genomic DNA per cell subset filled all wells of several immunoSEQ plates. Sequencing used immunoSEQ multiplex PCR; TCRdb keeps in-frame clones, though not all of them. The table lists nearly 2 million clones, about 95% of them singletons, with 1% to 1.5% in the top ten. As defined, naive CD8 cells were CD45RO-negative and positively selected for CCR7, with terminally differentiated effector memory CD45RA+ cells excluded. The germline V gene has CDR1 MNHEY and CDR2 SMNVEV (reference sequence). Trimming removed 1 base from V and 4 bases from J, with 14 bases in between. CDR3 length equals 15 residues. As for this clone: The antigen is unknown.

The origin of this receptor is a man aged 18 to 30 in good health. The rearrangement uses TRBV27 and TRBJ2-7; D may be TRBD2 (6 bases). Sequencing used naive CD8+ T cells sorted from blood. The CDR3 nucleotides are TGTGCCAGCAGTTTATTGCCGGGAGAGCTGTACGAGCAGTACTTC. Protein sequence: CASSLLPGELYEQYF.